The source of this TCR beta chain is a study of OX40 agonist ivuxolimab in advanced cancers. Across the study: Dosing consisted of intravenous ivuxolimab at 0.01 to 10 mg/kg every 2 weeks.

Measured with immunoSEQ multiplex PCR; TCRdb has only the in-frame clones, and not every one. The table includes 70,000 to 95,000 clones, 92% detected once. Trimming shortened V by 5 bases and J by 5 bases, and 1 base separated the two germline ends. In germline, CDR1 is SGHTA, CDR2 FQGNSA. The CDR3 totals 10 residues. A history of autoimmune disease or systemic immunosuppression excluded patients. Peripheral blood came from all dose cohorts at three timepoints. This clonotype was sampled from an adult with an advanced solid tumor such as melanoma, head and neck, liver or kidney cancer. The gene calls are TRBV7-2 and TRBJ2-1, with D uncertain. Sequencing was performed on CD4+ or CD8+ T cells sorted from blood, taken in a trial of the OX40 agonist ivuxolimab. The CDR3 DNA reads TGTGCCAGCAGCAACAATGAGCAGTTCTTC. Translating gives CASSNNEQFF. The full variable domain, completed using reference TRBV7-2 and TRBJ2-1, is GAGVSQSPSNKVTEKGKDVELRCDPISGHTALYWYRQSLGQGLEFLIYFQGNSAPDKSGLPSDRFSAERTGGSVSTLTIQRTQQEDSAVYLCASSNNEQFFGPGTRLTVL.